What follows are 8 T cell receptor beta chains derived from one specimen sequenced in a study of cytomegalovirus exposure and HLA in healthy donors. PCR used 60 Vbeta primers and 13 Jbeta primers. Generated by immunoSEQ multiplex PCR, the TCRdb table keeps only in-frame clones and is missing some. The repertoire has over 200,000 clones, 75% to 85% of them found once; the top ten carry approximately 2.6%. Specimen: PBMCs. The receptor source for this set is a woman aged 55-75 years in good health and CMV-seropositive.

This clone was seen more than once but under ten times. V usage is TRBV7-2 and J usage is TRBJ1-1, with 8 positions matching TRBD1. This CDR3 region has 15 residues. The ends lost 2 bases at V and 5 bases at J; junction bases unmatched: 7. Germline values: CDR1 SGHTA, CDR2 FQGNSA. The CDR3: CASSLTSTGGTEAFF. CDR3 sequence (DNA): TGTGCCAGCAGCTTAACCTCTACAGGGGGGACTGAAGCTTTCTTT.

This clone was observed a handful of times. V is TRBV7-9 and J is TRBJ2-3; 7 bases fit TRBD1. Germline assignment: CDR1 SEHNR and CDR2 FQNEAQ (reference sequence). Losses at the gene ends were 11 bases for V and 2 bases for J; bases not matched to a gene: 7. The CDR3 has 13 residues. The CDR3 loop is CAGQGQNTDTQYF. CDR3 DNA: TGTGCCGGGCAGGGACAGAACACAGATACGCAGTATTTT.

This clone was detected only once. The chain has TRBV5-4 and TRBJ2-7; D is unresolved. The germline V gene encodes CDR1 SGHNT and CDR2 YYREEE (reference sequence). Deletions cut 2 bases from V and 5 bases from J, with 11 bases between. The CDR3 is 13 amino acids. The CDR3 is CASSFLVVDEQYF. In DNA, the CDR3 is TGTGCCAGCAGCTTTCTAGTCGTTGACGAGCAGTACTTC.

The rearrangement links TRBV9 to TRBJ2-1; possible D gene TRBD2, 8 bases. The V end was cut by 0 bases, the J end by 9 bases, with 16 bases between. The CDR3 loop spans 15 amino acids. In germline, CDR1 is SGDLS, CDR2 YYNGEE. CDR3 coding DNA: TGTGCCAGCAGCGTAGAGGGGGCGGGGGGACTTGAGCAGTTCTTC. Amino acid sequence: CASSVEGAGGLEQFF.

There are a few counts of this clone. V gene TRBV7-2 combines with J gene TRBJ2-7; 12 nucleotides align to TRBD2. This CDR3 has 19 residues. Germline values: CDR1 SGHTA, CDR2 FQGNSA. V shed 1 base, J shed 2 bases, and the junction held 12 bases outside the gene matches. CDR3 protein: CASSLGTGLAGTIPYEQYF. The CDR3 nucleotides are TGTGCCAGCAGCTTAGGAACAGGACTAGCGGGGACCATTCCCTACGAGCAGTACTTC.

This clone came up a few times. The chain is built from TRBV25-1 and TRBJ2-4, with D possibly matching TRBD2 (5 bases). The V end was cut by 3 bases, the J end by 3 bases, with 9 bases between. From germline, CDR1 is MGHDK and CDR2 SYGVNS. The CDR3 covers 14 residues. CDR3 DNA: TGTGCCAGCAGTGACTCGGGGAGCAAAAACATTCAGTACTTC. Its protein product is CASSDSGSKNIQYF.

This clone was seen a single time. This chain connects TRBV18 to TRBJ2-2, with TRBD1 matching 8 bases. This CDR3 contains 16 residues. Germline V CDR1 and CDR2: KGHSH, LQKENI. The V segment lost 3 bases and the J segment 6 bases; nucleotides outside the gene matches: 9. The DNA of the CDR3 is TGTGCCAGCTCACCCACCGGGACAGGCTCACCCGGGGAGCTGTTTTTT. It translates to CASSPTGTGSPGELFF.

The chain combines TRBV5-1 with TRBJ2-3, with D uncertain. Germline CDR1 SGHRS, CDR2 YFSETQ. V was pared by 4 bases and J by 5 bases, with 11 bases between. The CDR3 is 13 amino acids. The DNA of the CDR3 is TGCGCCAGCAGCCTGATTCCCGGAGATACGCAGTATTTT. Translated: CASSLIPGDTQYF.